The present T cell receptor beta chain was sequenced within a study of cytomegalovirus exposure and HLA in healthy donors. Germline V gene data show CDR1 as SGDLS and CDR2 as YYNGEE. The CDR3 is 16 amino acids. Trimming removed 0 bases from V and 3 bases from J, with 14 bases in between. The PCR made use of 60 Vbeta and 13 Jbeta primers. The table came from immunoSEQ multiplex PCR; TCRdb's copy has only in-frame clones and leaves some out. The table includes about 100,000 clones, 82% detected once. The study's findings and limits: Reports indicated that the classifier achieved high specificity and sensitivity in diagnosing cytomegalovirus status. In a later analysis, at a false discovery rate of 0.05, 15,000 to 20,000 TCR beta sequences matched HLA alleles. Donor immune exposure was known only as CMV serostatus.

A word on this clone: The antigen is unknown.

The rearrangement uses TRBV9 and TRBJ2-3; D unclear. This clonotype was obtained from a man aged 25-45 years in good health and CMV-seropositive. The specimen was PBMCs. The CDR3 protein is CASSVVQPGGTDTQYF. CDR3 DNA sequence: TGTGCCAGCAGCGTAGTTCAGCCGGGTGGGACAGATACGCAGTATTTT.